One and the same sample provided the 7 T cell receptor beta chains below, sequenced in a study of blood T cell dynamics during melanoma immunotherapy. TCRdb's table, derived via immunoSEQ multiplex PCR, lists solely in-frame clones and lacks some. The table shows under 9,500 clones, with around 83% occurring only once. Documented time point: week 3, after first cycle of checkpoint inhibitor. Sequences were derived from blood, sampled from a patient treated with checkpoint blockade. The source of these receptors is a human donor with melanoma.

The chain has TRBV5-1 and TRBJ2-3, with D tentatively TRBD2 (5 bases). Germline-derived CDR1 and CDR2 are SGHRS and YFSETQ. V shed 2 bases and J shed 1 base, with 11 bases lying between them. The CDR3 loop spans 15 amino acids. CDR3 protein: CASSFWELGTDTQYF. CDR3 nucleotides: TGCGCCAGCAGCTTTTGGGAGTTAGGCACAGATACGCAGTATTTT. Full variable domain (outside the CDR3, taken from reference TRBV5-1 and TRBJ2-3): KAGVTQTPRYLIKTRGQQVTLSCSPISGHRSVSWYQQTPGQGLQFLFEYFSETQRNKGNFPGRFSGRQFSNSRSEMNVSTLELGDSALYLCASSFWELGTDTQYFGPGTRLTVL.

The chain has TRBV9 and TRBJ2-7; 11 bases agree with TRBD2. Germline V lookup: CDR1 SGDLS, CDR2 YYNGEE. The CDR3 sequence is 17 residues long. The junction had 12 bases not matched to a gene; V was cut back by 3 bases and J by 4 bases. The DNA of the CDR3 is TGTGCCAGCAGCGCCCAAGGAGGGGCTAGCGGGAGGTACGAGCAGTACTTC. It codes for CASSAQGGASGRYEQYF. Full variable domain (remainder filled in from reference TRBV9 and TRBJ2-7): DSGVTQTPKHLITATGQRVTLRCSPRSGDLSVYWYQQSLDQGLQFLIQYYNGEERAKGNILERFSAQQFPDLHSELNLSSLELGDSALYFCASSAQGGASGRYEQYFGPGTRLTVT.

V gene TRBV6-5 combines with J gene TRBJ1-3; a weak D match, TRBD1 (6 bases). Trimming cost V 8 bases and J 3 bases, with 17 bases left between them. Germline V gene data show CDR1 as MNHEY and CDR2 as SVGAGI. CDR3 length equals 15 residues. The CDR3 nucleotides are TGTGCCAGCGCCAGGGGCCCTGCCGATGGAAACACCATATATTTT. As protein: CASARGPADGNTIYF.

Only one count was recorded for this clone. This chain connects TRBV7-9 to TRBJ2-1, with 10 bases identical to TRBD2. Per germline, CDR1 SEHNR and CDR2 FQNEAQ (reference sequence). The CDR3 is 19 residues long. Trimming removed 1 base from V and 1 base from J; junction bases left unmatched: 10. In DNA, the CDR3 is TGTGCCAGCAGCTTAGTGGGACTAGCGCAGACTTTTTCCTACAATGAGCAGTTCTTC. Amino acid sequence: CASSLVGLAQTFSYNEQFF.

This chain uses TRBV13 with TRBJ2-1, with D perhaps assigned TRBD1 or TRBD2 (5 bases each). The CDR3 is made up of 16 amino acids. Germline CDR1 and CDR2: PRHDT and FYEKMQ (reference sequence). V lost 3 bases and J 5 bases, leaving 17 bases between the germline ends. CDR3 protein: CASSLGRGLKNNEQFF. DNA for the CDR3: TGTGCCAGCAGCTTGGGACGGGGTCTCAAAAACAATGAGCAGTTCTTC.

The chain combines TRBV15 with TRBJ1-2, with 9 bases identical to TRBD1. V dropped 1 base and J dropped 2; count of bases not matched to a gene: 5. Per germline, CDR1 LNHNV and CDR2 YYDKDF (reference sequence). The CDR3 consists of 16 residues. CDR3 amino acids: CATSRAIGTGNYGYTF. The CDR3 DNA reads TGTGCCACCAGCAGAGCAATAGGGACAGGGAACTATGGCTACACCTTC.

The CDR3 reads CASSLNGLGTDTQYF. CDR3 sequence (DNA): TGTGCCAGCAGCTTAAACGGGTTGGGAACAGATACGCAGTATTTT. This chain uses TRBV7-3 with TRBJ2-3; D uncertain. Trimming removed 1 base at V and 3 bases at J, with 11 bases between. This CDR3 has 15 residues. The germline CDR1 and CDR2 sequences are SGHTA and FQGTGA.